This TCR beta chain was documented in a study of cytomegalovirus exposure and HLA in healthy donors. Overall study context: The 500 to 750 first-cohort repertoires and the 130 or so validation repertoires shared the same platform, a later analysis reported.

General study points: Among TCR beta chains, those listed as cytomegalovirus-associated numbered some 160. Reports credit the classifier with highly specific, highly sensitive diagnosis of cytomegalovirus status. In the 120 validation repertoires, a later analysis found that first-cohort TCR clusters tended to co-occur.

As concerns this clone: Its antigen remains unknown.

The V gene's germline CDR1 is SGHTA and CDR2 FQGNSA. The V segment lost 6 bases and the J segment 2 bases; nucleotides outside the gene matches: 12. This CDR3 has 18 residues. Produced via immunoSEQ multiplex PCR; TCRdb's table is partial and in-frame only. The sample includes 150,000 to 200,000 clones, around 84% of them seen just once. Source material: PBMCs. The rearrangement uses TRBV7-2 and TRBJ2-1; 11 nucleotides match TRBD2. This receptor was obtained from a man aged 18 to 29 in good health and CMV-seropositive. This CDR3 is CASRGGTGTSGTYNEQFF. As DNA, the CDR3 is TGTGCCAGCAGGGGGGGGACAGGGACTAGCGGAACCTACAATGAGCAGTTCTTC.